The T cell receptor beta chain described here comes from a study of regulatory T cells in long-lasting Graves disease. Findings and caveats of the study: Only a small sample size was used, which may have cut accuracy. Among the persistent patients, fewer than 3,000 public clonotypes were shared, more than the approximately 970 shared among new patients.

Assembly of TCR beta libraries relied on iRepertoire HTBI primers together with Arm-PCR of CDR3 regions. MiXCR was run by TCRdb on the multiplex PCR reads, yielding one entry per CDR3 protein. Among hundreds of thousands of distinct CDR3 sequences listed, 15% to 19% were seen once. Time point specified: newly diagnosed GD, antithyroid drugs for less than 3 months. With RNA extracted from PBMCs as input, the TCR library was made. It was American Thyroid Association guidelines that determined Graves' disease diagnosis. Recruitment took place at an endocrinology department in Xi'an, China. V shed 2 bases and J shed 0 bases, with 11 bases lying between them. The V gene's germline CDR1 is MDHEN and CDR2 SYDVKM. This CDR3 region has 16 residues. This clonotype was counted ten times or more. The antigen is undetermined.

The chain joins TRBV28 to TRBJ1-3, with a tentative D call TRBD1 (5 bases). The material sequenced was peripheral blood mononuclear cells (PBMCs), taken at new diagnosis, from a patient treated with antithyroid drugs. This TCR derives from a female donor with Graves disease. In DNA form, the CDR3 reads TGTGCCAGCAGTTTACCACAGGCCTTCTCTGGAAACACCATATATTTT. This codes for CASSLPQAFSGNTIYF.